Reported below is one T cell receptor (beta chain). Antigen: not known. This specimen belongs to a study of CD4 T cells in relation to SARS-CoV-2 and coronaviruses. The overall study: TCR beta CDR3s were sequenced after roughly ten-day antigen culture of PBMCs. Convalescent patients had median age 38.5 years, range roughly 21 to 75.

Notes on the study in general: Pre-pandemic and post-infection samples never came from the same donor.

Profiled with immunoSEQ multiplex PCR; TCRdb holds only in-frame clones, not every one. Of 43,000 or so clones listed, over 75% were seen once; the top ten hold about 1.5%. Germline CDR1 reads SGHTA; CDR2 reads FQGNSA. The CDR3 covers 15 residues. The germline V and J ends were trimmed by 5 bases and 6 bases, with 18 bases remaining between them. V is TRBV7-2 and J is TRBJ2-3; unclear D gene. What was sequenced was naive CD4+ T cells from PBMCs, cultured in vitro. Subset here: naive CD4+ T cells isolated by negative enrichment. This clonotype was obtained from an adult with COVID-19. The CDR3 DNA reads TGTGCCAGCAGCACGAGGACCCCCGTCCTGGATACGCAGTATTTT. Protein: CASSTRTPVLDTQYF.